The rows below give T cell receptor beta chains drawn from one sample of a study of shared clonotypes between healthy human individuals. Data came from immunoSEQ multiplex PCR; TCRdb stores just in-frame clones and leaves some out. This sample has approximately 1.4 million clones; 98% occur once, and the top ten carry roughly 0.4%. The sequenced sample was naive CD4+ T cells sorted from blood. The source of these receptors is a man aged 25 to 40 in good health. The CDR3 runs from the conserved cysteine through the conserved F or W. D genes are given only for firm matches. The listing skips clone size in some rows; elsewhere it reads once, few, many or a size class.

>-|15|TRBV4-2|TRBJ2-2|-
TGTGCCAGCAGCCGGACTGACTTGAACACCGGGGAGCTGTTTTTT
CASSRTDLNTGELFF
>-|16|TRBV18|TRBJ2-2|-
TGTGCCAGCTCACCACCGTCTAGGGCGAACACCGGGGAGCTGTTTTTT
CASSPPSRANTGELFF
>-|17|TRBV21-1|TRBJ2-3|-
TGTGCCAGCAGCAACACCCCCCCAGGGGGCGGCACAGATACGCAGTATTTT
CASSNTPPGGGTDTQYF
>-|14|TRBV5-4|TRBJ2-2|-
TGTGCCAGCAGTAAGGGGGACTCGGGCAGGGAGCTGTTTTTT
CASSKGDSGRELFF
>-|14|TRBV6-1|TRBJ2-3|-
TGTGCCAGCAGTCCCAGAGGGGGGACAGATACGCAGTATTTT
CASSPRGGTDTQYF
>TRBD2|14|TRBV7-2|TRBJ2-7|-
TGTGCCAGCAGCCCAACTAGCGGGGACTACGAGCAGTACTTC
CASSPTSGDYEQYF
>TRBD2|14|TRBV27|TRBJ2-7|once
TGTGCCAGCAGAGGACTAGCGGAGTCCTACGAGCAGTACTTC
CASRGLAESYEQYF
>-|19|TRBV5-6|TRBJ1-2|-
TGTGCCAGCAGCTTACCGGCCCTGTGGAAGGTTCAAGCTAACTATGGCTACACCTTC
CASSLPALWKVQANYGYTF
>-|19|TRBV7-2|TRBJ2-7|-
TGTGCCAGCAGCTTAGCGCGGGTGACTAGGAGCTTCGGTCCCTTCGAGCAGTACTTC
CASSLARVTRSFGPFEQYF
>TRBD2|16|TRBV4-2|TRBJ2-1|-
TGTGCCAGCAGCCAAGTTGCAGCGGGAGATTACAATGAGCAGTTCTTC
CASSQVAAGDYNEQFF
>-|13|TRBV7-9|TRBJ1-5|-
TGTGCCAGCAGCTTTAACGGCAATCAGCCCCAGCATTTT
CASSFNGNQPQHF
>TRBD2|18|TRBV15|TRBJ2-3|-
TGTGCCACCAGCAGTTTTGGAAGGACTAGCGGGAACACAGATACGCAGTATTTT
CATSSFGRTSGNTDTQYF
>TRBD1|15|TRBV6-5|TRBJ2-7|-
TGTGCCAGCAGTCGGACGACAGGGGATATCTACGAGCAGTACTTC
CASSRTTGDIYEQYF
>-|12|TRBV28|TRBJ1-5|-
TGTGCCAGCAGTCCCCCCCTGGGGCCCCAGCATTTT
CASSPPLGPQHF
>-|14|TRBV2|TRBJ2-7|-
TGTGCCAGCAGTGGGGAAAAGGCTAGCTACGAGCAGTACTTC
CASSGEKASYEQYF
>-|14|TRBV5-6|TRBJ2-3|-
TGTGCCAGCAGCCCGGACGGAGTCAGCGATACGCAGTATTTT
CASSPDGVSDTQYF
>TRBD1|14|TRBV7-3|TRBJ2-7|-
TGTGCCAGCAGCAGCGGACAGGGTCCTTACGAGCAGTACTTC
CASSSGQGPYEQYF
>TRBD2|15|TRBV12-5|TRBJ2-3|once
TGTGCTAGTGGTTTGTCCTTCCTAGCGGGAGATACGCAGTATTTT
CASGLSFLAGDTQYF
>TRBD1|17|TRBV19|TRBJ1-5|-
TGTGCCAGTAGAACCGGGACAGGGATTCTCAGCAATCAGCCCCAGCATTTT
CASRTGTGILSNQPQHF
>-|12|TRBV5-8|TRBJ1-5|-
TGTGCCAGCAGCCGCTACAATCAGCCCCAGCATTTT
CASSRYNQPQHF
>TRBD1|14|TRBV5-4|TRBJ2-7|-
TGTGCCAGCAGCTTGTCTCAGGGGGCAGGTGAGCAGTACTTC
CASSLSQGAGEQYF
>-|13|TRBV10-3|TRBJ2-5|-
TGTGCTACAGGGTCGGGGTTGCAAGAGACCCAGTACTTC
CATGSGLQETQYF
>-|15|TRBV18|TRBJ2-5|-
TGTGCCAGCTCACCATCGCAGGGGAGCTGGGAGACCCAGTACTTC
CASSPSQGSWETQYF
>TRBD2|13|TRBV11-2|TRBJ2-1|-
TGTGCCAGCAGCCCGGGACTAGACCTTGAGCAGTTCTTC
CASSPGLDLEQFF
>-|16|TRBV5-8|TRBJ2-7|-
TGTGCCAGCAGCTTCCTAATGACAGGTCGGTCCTACGAGCAGTACTTC
CASSFLMTGRSYEQYF
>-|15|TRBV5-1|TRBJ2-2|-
TGCGCCAGCAGCGCCCGAGGAGGCTACACCGGGGAGCTGTTTTTT
CASSARGGYTGELFF
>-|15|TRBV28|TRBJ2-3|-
TGTGCCAGCAGTTTAGAGCCTAGCCTGACAGATACGCAGTATTTT
CASSLEPSLTDTQYF
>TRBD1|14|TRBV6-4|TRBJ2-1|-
TGTGCCAGCAGCGGACAGGGGCAGTTAGGTGAGCAGTTCTTC
CASSGQGQLGEQFF
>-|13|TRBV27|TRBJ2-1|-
TGTGCCAGCAGTTTGACTAGGTTCAATGAGCAGTTCTTC
CASSLTRFNEQFF
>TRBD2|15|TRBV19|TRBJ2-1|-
TGTGCCAGTAGGGACCCTAGCGGGAGGGCTGGGGAGCAGTTCTTC
CASRDPSGRAGEQFF
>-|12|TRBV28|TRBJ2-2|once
TGTGCCAGTCGGGGAAGCACCGGGGAGCTGTTTTTT
CASRGSTGELFF
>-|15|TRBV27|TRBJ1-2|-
TGTGCCAGCAGTTTGGACATCGGGACCTACTATGGCTACACCTTC
CASSLDIGTYYGYTF
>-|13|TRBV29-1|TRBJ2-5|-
TGCAGCGTTGATACGTACAGGGAGGGGACCCAGTACTTC
CSVDTYREGTQYF
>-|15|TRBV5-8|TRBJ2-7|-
TGTGCCAGCAGCTTGATGATTGCCAAAGGGAGGGAGCAGTACTTC
CASSLMIAKGREQYF
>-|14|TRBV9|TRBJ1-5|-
TGTGCCAGCAGCGTAGGGGGGCAGCTGGAGCCCCAGCATTTT
CASSVGGQLEPQHF
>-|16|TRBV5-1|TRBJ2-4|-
TGCGCCAGCAGCTTGGGGGCATCTGACCCGAAAAACATTCAGTACTTC
CASSLGASDPKNIQYF
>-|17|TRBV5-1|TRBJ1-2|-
TGCGCCAGCAGCTTCGCTAATCCGGGACAATCGTCGTATGGCTACACCTTC
CASSFANPGQSSYGYTF
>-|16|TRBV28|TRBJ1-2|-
TGTGCCAGCAGTATTACTCCTGAGGGGGTCGTAAATGGCTACACCTTC
CASSITPEGVVNGYTF
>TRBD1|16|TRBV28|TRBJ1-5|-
TGTGCCAGCAGTTTCGGGGACAGGGGGAGCAATCAGCCCCAGCATTTT
CASSFGDRGSNQPQHF
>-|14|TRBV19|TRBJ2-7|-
TGTGCCAGTAGCCCTTTGGGTCCCTTAAATGAGCAGTACTTC
CASSPLGPLNEQYF
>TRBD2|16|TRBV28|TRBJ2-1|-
TGTGCCAGCACCCCACCGGGAGGGAATACCTACAATGAGCAGTTCTTC
CASTPPGGNTYNEQFF
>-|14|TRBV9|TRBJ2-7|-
TGTGCCAGCAGCTCCGCAGGGTCCCCCTACGAGCAGTACTTC
CASSSAGSPYEQYF
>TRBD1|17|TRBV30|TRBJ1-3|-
TGTGCCTGGAGCCCGGGACAGGGAAGTCTGGTGGGAAACACCATATATTTT
CAWSPGQGSLVGNTIYF
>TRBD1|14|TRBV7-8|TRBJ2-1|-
TGTGCCAGCAGCTTGGGGGACAGGGTGCATGAGCAGTTCTTC
CASSLGDRVHEQFF
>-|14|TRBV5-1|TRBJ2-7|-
TGCGCCAGCAGCTTACCTCAGGGGAGCCACGAGCAGTACTTC
CASSLPQGSHEQYF
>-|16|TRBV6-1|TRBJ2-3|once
TGTGCCAGCAGTGACCTGATCCGGCCCGGCACAGATACGCAGTATTTT
CASSDLIRPGTDTQYF
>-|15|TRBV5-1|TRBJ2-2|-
TGCGCCAGCAGCACCTCCCTAATCCACACCGGGGAGCTGTTTTTT
CASSTSLIHTGELFF
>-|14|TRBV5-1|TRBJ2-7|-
TGCGCCAGCAGCGCCAGGGGCGCCACCTACGAGCAGTACTTC
CASSARGATYEQYF
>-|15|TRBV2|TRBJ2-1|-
TGTGCCAGCATCTCCCGAGGAGGGGTAGGGGATGAGCAGTTCTTC
CASISRGGVGDEQFF
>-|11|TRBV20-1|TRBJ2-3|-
TGCAGTGCTCAGGGGTTAGATACGCAGTATTTT
CSAQGLDTQYF
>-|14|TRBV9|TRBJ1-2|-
TGTGCCAGCAGCGTAAAGGAGGGCTGGTATGGCTACACCTTC
CASSVKEGWYGYTF
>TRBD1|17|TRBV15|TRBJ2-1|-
TGTGCCACCAGCAGAACTGGGACAGGGAAAGTTTACAATGAGCAGTTCTTC
CATSRTGTGKVYNEQFF
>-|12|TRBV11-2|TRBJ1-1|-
TGTGCCAGCAGCTTAGAGAGGGTTGAAGCTTTCTTT
CASSLERVEAFF
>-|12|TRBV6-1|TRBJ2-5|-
TGTGCCAGCAGTGAGGGCTCGCGGACCCAGTACTTC
CASSEGSRTQYF
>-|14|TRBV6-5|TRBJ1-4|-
TGTGCCAGCAGACGGACAGTGGTGAATGAAAAACTGTTTTTT
CASRRTVVNEKLFF